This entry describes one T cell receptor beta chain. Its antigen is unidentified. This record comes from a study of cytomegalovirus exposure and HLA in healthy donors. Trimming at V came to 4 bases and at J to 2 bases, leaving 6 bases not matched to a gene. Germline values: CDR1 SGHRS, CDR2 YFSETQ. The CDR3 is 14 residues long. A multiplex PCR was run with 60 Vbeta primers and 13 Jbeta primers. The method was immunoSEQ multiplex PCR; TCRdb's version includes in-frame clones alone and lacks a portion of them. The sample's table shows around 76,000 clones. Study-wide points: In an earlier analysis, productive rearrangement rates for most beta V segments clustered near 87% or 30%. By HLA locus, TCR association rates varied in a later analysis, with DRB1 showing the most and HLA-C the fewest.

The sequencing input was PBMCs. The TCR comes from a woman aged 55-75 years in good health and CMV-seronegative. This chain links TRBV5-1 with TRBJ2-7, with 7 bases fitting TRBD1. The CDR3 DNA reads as TGCGCCAGCAGCCCTGGACAGGTGACCTACGAGCAGTACTTC. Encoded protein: CASSPGQVTYEQYF.